This T cell receptor (beta chain) emerged from a study of cytotoxic CD8 clonotypes in ibrutinib-treated CLL. For the study at large: After median roughly 70 months, roughly 14 stayed in remission, approximately 12 progressed; responses roughly 25 partial, 2 complete. Mean values per sample were a few hundred thousand productive templates and 93,000 or so productive rearrangements. The study, taken as a whole, reports: Patients showed higher baseline clonality than age-matched healthy donors, and it tracked circulating CD8+ T-cell counts.

Assay: immunoSEQ multiplex PCR; the TCRdb copy retains only in-frame clones and omits some. This table has over 100,000 clones, 75% to 90% appearing once. V dropped 6 bases and J dropped 6 bases, with 6 bases sitting between them. The germline V gene has CDR1 SGHDT and CDR2 YYEEEE. The CDR3 is 10 amino acids. Notes on this clone: Its antigen remains unidentified.

The chain employs TRBV5-6 and TRBJ1-2; D gene unclear. This specimen was PBMCs, taken after 24 months of ibrutinib treatment. This TCR was recovered from a human donor with chronic lymphocytic leukemia. CDR3 nucleotides: TGTGCCAGCACCCCCAATGGCTACACCTTC. The encoded protein is CASTPNGYTF.